Presented here are 3 T cell receptor beta chains from one specimen sequenced in a study of shared clonotypes between healthy human individuals. Clones were sequenced by immunoSEQ multiplex PCR, and TCRdb holds only the in-frame ones, with some missing. The data hold fewer than 850,000 clones, with 90% to 97% observed a single time. Naive CD8 cells were CD45RO-negative, positively selected for CCR7, excluding terminally differentiated effector memory CD45RA+ cells. The sequencing input was naive CD8+ T cells sorted from blood. Every receptor here comes from a man aged 25 to 40 in good health.

J is TRBJ1-2 and V is TRBV4-3; TRBD1 matches at 9 bases. V lost 2 bases, J lost 2 bases, and 6 bases stayed unmatched. Looked up from germline, CDR1 is LGHNA and CDR2 is YSLEER. There are 16 residues in the CDR3. The CDR3 DNA reads TGCGCCAGCAGCCAATCCGTTACAGGGGGCAACTATGGCTACACCTTC. Its translation is CASSQSVTGGNYGYTF.

The chain employs TRBV29-1 and TRBJ1-1; 7 bases agree with TRBD1. CDR1 is SQVTM and CDR2 is ANQGSEA in the germline V gene. This CDR3 contains 17 residues. V lost 1 base, J lost 0 bases, and 11 bases stayed unmatched. This CDR3 reads CSVEGWGDSPMNTEAFF. The DNA for the CDR3 is TGCAGCGTTGAAGGGTGGGGGGACAGTCCGATGAACACTGAAGCTTTCTTT.

CDR3 coding DNA: TGTGCCAGCAGCCCATATGGCGGAGAGACCCAGTACTTC. Its translation: CASSPYGGETQYF. The chain is built from TRBV7-9 and TRBJ2-5; D remains ambiguous. The CDR3 has 13 amino acids. Looked up from germline, CDR1 is SEHNR and CDR2 is FQNEAQ (reference sequence). The V gene lost 5 bases and the J gene lost 4 bases, with 11 bases spanning the gap.